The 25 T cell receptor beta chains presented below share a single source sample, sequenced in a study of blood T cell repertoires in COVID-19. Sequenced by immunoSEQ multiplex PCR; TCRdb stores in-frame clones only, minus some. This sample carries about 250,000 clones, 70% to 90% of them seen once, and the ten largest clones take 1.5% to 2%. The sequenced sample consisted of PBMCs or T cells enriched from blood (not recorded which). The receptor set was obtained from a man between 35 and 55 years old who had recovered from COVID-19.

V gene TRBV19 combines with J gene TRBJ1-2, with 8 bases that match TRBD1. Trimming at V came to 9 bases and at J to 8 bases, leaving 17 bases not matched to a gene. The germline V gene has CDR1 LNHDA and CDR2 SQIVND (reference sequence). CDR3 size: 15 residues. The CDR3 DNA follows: TGTGCCAGCCTTCCCCGGACAGGGCTGTCCTACGGCTACACCTTC. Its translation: CASLPRTGLSYGYTF.

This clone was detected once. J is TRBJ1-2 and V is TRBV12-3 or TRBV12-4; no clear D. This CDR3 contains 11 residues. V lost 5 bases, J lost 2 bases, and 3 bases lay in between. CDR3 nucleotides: TGTGCCAGCAGTCTCAACTATGGCTACACCTTC. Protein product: CASSLNYGYTF.

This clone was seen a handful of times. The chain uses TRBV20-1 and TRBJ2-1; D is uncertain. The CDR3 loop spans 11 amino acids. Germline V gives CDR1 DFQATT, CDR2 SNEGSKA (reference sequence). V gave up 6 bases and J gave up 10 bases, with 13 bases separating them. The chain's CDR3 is CSAAIEMEQFF. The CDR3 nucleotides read TGCAGTGCCGCGATTGAGATGGAGCAGTTCTTC.

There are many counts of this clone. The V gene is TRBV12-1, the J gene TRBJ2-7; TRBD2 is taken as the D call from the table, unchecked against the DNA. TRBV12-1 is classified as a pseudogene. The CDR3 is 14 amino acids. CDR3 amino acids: CASSFTSVSYEQYF. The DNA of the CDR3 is TGTGCCAGCAGCTTCACTAGCGTCTCCTACGAGCAGTACTTC.

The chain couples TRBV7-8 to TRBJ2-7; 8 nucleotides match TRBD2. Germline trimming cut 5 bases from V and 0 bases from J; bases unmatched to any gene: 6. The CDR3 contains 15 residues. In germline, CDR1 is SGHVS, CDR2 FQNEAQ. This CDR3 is CASSTLAASSYEQYF. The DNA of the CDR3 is TGTGCCAGCAGCACACTAGCGGCTAGCTCCTACGAGCAGTACTTC.

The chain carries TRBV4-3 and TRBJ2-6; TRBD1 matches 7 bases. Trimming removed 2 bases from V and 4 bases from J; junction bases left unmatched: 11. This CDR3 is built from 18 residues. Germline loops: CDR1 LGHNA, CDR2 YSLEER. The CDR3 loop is CASSQILSTGRGANVLTF. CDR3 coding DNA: TGCGCCAGCAGCCAAATCCTATCGACAGGGCGAGGGGCCAACGTCCTGACTTTC.

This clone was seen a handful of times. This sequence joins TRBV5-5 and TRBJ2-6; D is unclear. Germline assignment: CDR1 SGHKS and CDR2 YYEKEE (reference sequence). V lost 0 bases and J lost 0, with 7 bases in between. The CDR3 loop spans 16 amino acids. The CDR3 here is CASSLVSGSGANVLTF. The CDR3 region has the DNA TGTGCCAGCAGCTTGGTGTCCGGCTCTGGGGCCAACGTCCTGACTTTC.

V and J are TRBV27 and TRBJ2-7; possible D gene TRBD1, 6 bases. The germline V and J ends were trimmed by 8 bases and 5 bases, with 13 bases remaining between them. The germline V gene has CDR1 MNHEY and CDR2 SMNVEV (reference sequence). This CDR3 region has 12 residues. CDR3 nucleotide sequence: TGTGCCAGCTCAATCAGGGGTAACGAGCAGTACTTC. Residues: CASSIRGNEQYF.

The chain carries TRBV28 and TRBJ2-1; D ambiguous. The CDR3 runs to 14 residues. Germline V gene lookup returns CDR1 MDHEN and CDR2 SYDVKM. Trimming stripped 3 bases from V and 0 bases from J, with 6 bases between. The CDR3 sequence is CASSFSRSYNEQFF. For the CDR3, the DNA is TGTGCCAGCAGTTTCTCGCGCTCCTACAATGAGCAGTTCTTC.

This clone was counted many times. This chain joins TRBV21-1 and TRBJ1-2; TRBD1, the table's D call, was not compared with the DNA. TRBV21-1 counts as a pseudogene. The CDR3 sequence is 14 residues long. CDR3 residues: CASSPQGANYGYTF. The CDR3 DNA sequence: TGTGCCAGCAGCCCACAAGGGGCGAACTATGGCTACACCTTC.

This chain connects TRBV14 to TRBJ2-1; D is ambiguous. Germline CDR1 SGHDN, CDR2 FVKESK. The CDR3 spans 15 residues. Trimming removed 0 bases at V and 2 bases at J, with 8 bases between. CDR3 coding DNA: TGTGCCAGCAGCCAAGATCGCGTTACCTACAATGAGCAGTTCTTC. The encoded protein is CASSQDRVTYNEQFF.

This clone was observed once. The CDR3, as DNA: TGTGCCAGTAGTATATCGGGGGATGATGGAAACACCATATATTTT. This sequence encodes CASSISGDDGNTIYF. This chain uses TRBV19 with TRBJ1-3; D may be TRBD1 (5 bases). Germline CDR1 LNHDA, CDR2 SQIVND (reference sequence). The germline V and J ends were trimmed by 2 bases and 3 bases, with 11 bases remaining between them. The CDR3 is made up of 15 amino acids. Full variable domain (remainder filled in from reference TRBV19 and TRBJ1-3): DGGITQSPKYLFRKEGQNVTLSCEQNLNHDAMYWYRQDPGQGLRLIYYSQIVNDFQKGDIAEGYSVSREKKESFPLTVTSAQKNPTAFYLCASSISGDDGNTIYFGEGSWLTVV.

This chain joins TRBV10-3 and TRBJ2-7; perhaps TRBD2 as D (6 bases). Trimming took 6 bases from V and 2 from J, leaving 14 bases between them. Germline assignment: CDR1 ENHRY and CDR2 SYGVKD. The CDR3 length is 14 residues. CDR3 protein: CAIRRPGRAYEQYF. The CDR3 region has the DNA TGTGCCATCAGGCGCCCCGGGAGAGCCTACGAGCAGTACTTC.

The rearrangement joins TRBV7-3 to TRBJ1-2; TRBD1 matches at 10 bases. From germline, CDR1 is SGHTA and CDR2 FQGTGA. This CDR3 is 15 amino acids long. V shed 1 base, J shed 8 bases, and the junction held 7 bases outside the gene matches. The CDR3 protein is CASSLNPGTGVGYTF. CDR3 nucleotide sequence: TGTGCCAGCAGCTTAAACCCCGGGACAGGGGTCGGCTACACCTTC. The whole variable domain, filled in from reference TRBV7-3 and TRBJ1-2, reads GAGVSQTPSNKVTEKGKYVELRCDPISGHTALYWYRQSLGQGPEFLIYFQGTGAADDSGLPNDRFFAVRPEGSVSTLKIQRTERGDSAVYLCASSLNPGTGVGYTFGSGTRLTVV.

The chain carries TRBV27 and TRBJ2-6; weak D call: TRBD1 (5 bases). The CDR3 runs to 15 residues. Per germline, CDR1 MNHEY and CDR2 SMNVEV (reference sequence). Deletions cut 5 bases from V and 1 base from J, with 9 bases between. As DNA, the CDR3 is TGTGCCAGCAGTCCAGGGCTTTCTGGGGCCAACGTCCTGACTTTC. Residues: CASSPGLSGANVLTF.

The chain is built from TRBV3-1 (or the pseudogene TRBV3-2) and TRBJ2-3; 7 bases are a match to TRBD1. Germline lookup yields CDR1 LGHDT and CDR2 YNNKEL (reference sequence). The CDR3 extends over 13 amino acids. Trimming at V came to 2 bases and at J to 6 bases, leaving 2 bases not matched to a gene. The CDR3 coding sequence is TGTGCCAGCAGCCAATTCAGGGGGGATACGCAGTATTTT. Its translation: CASSQFRGDTQYF.

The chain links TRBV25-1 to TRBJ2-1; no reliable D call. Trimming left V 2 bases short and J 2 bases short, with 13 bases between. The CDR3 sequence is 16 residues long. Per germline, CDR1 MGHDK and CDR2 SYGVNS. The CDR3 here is CASSEPFVSAYNEQFF. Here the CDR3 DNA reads TGTGCCAGCAGTGAACCGTTCGTTTCGGCCTACAATGAGCAGTTCTTC.

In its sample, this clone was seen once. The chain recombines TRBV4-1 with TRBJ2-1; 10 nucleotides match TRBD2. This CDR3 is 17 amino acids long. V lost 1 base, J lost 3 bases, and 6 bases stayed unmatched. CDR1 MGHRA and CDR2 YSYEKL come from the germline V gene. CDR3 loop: CASSQGASGSYYNEQFF. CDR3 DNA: TGCGCCAGCAGCCAAGGCGCTAGCGGGAGCTACTACAATGAGCAGTTCTTC.

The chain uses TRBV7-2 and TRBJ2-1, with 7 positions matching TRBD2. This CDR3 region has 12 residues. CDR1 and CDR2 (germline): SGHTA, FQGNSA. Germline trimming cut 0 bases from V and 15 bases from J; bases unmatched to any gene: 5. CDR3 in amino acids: CASSLAAGVSFF. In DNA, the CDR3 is TGTGCCAGCAGCTTAGCGGCGGGAGTGTCGTTCTTC.

DNA of the CDR3: TGTGCCAGCAGACTCTCCGGAAACACCATATATTTT. Amino acids: CASRLSGNTIYF. The chain is built from TRBV2 and TRBJ1-3; D remains ambiguous. The CDR3 has 12 residues. V dropped 6 bases and J dropped 4 bases, with 7 bases sitting between them. In germline, CDR1 is SNHLY, CDR2 FYNNEI.

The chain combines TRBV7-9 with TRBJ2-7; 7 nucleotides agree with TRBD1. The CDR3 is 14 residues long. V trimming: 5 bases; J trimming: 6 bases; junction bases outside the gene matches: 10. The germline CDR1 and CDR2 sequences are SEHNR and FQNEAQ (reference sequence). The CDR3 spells CASSGSGTAREQYF. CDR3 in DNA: TGTGCCAGCAGCGGATCCGGGACAGCCCGCGAGCAGTACTTC.

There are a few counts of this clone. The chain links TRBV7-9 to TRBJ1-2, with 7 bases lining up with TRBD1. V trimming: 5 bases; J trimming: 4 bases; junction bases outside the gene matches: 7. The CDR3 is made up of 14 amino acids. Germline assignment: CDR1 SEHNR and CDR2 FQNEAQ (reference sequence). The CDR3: CASSDPRDSYGYTF. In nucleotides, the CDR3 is TGTGCCAGCAGCGACCCAAGGGACAGCTATGGCTACACCTTC.

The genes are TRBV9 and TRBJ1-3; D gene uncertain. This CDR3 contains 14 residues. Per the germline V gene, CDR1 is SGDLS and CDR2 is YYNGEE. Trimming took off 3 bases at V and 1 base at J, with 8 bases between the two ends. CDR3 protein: CASSGQVSGNTIYF. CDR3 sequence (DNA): TGTGCCAGCAGCGGCCAGGTTTCTGGAAACACCATATATTTT.

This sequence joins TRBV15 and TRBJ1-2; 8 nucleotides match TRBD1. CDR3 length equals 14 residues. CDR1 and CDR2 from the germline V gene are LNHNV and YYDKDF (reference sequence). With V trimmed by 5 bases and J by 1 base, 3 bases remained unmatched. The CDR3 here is CATSDRGLNYGYTF. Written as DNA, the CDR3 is TGTGCCACCAGCGACAGGGGTCTTAACTATGGCTACACCTTC.

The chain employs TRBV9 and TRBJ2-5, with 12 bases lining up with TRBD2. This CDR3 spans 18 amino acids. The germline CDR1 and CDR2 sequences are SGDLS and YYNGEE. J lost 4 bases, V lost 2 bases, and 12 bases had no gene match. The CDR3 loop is CASSVRLAGAAGGETQYF. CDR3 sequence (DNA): TGTGCCAGCAGCGTTCGACTAGCGGGGGCCGCGGGGGGAGAGACCCAGTACTTC.